These 6 T cell receptor beta chains were sequenced from one sample in a study of PD-1 blockade in classical Hodgkin lymphoma. Each patient's relapse followed autologous stem cell transplantation, and brentuximab vedotin exposure varied. Method: immunoSEQ multiplex PCR; TCRdb's copy keeps in-frame clones and lacks some. In the table there are under 60,000 clones, about two thirds of which are singletons. The specimen comprised peripheral blood mononuclear cells (PBMCs), sampled before the second cycle of nivolumab. The receptors come from a human donor with classical Hodgkin lymphoma.

The chain has TRBV30 and TRBJ1-1, with 7 bases matching TRBD1. CDR1 is GTSNPN and CDR2 is SVGIG in the germline V gene (reference sequence). This CDR3 region has 13 residues. V gave up 5 bases and J gave up 4 bases; unmatched junction bases: 7. CDR3 nucleotide sequence: TGTGCCTGGGGATCGACAGGGTTCACTGAAGCTTTCTTT. Translating it yields CAWGSTGFTEAFF. Combining the CDR3 with reference TRBV30 and TRBJ1-1 gives the whole variable domain SQTIHQWPATLVQPVGSPLSLECTVEGTSNPNLYWYRQAAGRGLQLLFYSVGIGQISSEVPQNLSASRPQDRQFILSSKKLLLSDSGFYLCAWGSTGFTEAFFGQGTRLTVV.

The rearrangement uses TRBV9 and TRBJ1-3; D may be TRBD1 (5 bases). V dropped 4 bases and J dropped 0 bases, with 17 bases sitting between them. Germline values: CDR1 SGDLS, CDR2 YYNGEE. This CDR3 has 17 amino acids. CDR3 amino acids: CASSKSGTTSSGNTIYF. The CDR3 DNA reads TGTGCCAGCAGCAAGTCCGGGACGACGAGCTCTGGAAACACCATATATTTT.

The chain combines TRBV6-5 with TRBJ2-2; 9 bases line up with TRBD1. V dropped 5 bases and J dropped 4; count of bases not matched to a gene: 2. Germline V gene lookup returns CDR1 MNHEY and CDR2 SVGAGI. This CDR3 spans 14 amino acids. This chain's CDR3 is CASSETGGTGELFF. CDR3 nucleotides: TGTGCCAGCAGTGAGACAGGGGGCACCGGGGAGCTGTTTTTT.

This chain joins TRBV6-5 and TRBJ2-2; 7 bases are shared with TRBD2. V lost 6 bases and J lost 3; bases outside the gene matches: 7. CDR3 size: 15 residues. The germline gives CDR1 MNHEY, CDR2 SVGAGI. CDR3 protein: CASSPRLADTGELFF. The CDR3, as DNA: TGTGCCAGCAGCCCCCGACTAGCCGACACCGGGGAGCTGTTTTTT.

This chain joins TRBV30 and TRBJ1-2; tentatively, D is TRBD1 (5 bases). Germline CDR1 reads GTSNPN; CDR2 reads SVGIG (reference sequence). The CDR3 sequence is 12 residues long. Trimming took off 6 bases at V and 4 bases at J, with 12 bases between the two ends. This CDR3 reads CACPSGGYGYTF. In nucleotides, the CDR3 is TGTGCCTGCCCGTCCGGGGGCTATGGCTACACCTTC.

The V gene is TRBV11-2, the J gene TRBJ2-4; the match to TRBD1 covers 7 bases. The germline gives CDR1 SGHAT, CDR2 FQNNGV. The V gene end was trimmed by 2 bases and the J gene end by 15 bases; junction bases not matched to a gene: 13. The CDR3 has 14 residues. The CDR3 nucleotides are TGTGCCAGCAGCTTAATAAGGGGGCGCCGAGTCCCGTACTTC. It yields the protein CASSLIRGRRVPYF.